This TCR beta chain was captured in a study of PD-L1 blockade in urothelial cancer. Background on the study: In terms of prior chemotherapy, patients had received 0 to 3 regimens.

Only in-frame clones appear in the TCRdb table, and some are missing; sequencing was by immunoSEQ multiplex PCR. The table records 50,000 to 65,000 clones, 80% to 85% of them present only once. Trimming took off 3 bases at V and 4 bases at J, with 21 bases between the two ends. CDR3 length: 17 amino acids. From germline, CDR1 is PRHDT and CDR2 FYEKMQ (reference sequence). Time point denoted: pretreatment peripheral blood. The source is a man aged 70-80 years with urothelial cancer. The sequenced sample was PBMCs, obtained around atezolizumab (anti-PD-L1) treatment. The V call is TRBV13, the J call TRBJ1-1; D possibly corresponds to TRBD1 (6 bases). The CDR3 sequence is CASSFRSAGAEGTEAFF. The DNA of the CDR3 is TGTGCCAGCAGCTTTAGGTCCGCGGGGGCCGAGGGCACTGAAGCTTTCTTT.